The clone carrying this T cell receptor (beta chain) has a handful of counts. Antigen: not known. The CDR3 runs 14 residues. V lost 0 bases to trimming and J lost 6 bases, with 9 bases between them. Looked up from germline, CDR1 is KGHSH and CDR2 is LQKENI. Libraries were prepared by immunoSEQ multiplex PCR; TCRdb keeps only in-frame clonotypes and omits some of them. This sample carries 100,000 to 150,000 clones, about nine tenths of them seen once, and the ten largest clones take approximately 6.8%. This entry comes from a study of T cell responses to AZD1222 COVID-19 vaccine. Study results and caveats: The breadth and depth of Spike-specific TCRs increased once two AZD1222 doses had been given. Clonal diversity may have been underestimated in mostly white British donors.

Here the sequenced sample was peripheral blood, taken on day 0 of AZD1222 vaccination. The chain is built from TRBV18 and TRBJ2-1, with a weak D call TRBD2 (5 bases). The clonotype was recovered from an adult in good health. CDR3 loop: CASSPPSSPNEQFF. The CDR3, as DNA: TGTGCCAGCTCACCACCCTCTAGCCCCAATGAGCAGTTCTTC. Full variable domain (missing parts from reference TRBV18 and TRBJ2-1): NAGVMQNPRHLVRRRGQEARLRCSPMKGHSHVYWYRQLPEEGLKFMVYLQKENIIDESGMPKERFSAEFPKEGPSILRIQQVVRGDSAAYFCASSPPSSPNEQFFGPGTRLTVL.